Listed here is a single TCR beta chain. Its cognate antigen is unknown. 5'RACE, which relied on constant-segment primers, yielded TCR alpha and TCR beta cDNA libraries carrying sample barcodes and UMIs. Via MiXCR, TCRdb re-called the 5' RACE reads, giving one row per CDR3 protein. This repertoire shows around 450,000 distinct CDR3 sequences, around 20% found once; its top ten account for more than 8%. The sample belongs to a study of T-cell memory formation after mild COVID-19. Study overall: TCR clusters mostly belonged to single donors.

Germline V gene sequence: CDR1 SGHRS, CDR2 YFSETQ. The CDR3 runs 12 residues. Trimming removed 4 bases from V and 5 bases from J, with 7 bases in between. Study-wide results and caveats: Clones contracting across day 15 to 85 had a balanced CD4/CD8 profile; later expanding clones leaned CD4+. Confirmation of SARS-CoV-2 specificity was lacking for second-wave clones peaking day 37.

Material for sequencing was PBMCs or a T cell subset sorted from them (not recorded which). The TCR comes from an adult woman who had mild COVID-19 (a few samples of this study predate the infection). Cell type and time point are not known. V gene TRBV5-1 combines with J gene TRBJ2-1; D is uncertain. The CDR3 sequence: CASSIRNNEQFF. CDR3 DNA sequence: TGCGCCAGCAGCATTAGAAACAATGAGCAGTTCTTC. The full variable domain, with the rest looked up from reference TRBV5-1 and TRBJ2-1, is KAGVTQTPRYLIKTRGQQVTLSCSPISGHRSVSWYQQTPGQGLQFLFEYFSETQRNKGNFPGRFSGRQFSNSRSEMNVSTLELGDSALYLCASSIRNNEQFFGPGTRLTVL.